The clone carrying this T cell receptor (beta chain) was found a few times. This entry comes from a study of blood T cell repertoires in COVID-19. For the study at large: The United States, Italy and Spain were the sources of the acute and convalescent COVID-19 samples.

Generated by immunoSEQ multiplex PCR, the TCRdb table keeps only in-frame clones and is missing some. Of 80,000 to 100,000 clones in the sample, around 75% were seen once. CDR3 length equals 16 residues. V gave up 6 bases and J gave up 5 bases, with 20 bases separating them. CDR1 SNHLY and CDR2 FYNNEI come from the germline V gene. The chain is built from TRBV2 and TRBJ2-1, with D maybe TRBD2 (6 bases). The sample was peripheral blood. The clonotype comes from a man between 65 and 79 years old with acute or convalescent COVID-19. This CDR3 reads CASSGPIGDFHNEQFF. CDR3 DNA sequence: TGTGCCAGCAGCGGTCCTATAGGGGACTTCCACAATGAGCAGTTCTTC.